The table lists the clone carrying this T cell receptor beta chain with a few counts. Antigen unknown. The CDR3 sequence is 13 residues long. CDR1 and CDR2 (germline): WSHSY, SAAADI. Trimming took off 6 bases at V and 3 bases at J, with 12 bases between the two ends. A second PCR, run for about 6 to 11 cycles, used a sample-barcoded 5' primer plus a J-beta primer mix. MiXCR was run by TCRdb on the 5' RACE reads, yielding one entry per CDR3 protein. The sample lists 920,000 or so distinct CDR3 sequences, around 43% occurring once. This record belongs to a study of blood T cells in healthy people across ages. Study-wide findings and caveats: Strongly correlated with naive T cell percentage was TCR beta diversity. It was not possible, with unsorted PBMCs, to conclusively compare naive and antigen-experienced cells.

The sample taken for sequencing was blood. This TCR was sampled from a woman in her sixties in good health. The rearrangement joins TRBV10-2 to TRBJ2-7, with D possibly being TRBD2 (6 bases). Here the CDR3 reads CASREAGIYEQYF. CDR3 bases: TGCGCCAGCAGAGAAGCGGGTATCTACGAGCAGTACTTC.